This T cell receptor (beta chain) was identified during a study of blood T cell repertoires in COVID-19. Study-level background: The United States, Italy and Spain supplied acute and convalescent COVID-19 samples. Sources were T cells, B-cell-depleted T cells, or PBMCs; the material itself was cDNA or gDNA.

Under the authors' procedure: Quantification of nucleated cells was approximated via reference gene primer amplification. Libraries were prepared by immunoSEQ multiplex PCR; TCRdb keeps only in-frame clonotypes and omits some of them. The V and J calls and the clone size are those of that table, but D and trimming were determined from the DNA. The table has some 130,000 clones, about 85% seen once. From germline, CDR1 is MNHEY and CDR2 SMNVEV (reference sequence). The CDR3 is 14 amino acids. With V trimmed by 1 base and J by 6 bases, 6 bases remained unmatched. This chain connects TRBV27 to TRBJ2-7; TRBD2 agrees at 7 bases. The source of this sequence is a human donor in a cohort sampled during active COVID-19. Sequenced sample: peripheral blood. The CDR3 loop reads CASSLYGGTGEQYF. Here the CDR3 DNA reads TGTGCCAGCAGTTTATACGGGGGGACGGGCGAGCAGTACTTC.